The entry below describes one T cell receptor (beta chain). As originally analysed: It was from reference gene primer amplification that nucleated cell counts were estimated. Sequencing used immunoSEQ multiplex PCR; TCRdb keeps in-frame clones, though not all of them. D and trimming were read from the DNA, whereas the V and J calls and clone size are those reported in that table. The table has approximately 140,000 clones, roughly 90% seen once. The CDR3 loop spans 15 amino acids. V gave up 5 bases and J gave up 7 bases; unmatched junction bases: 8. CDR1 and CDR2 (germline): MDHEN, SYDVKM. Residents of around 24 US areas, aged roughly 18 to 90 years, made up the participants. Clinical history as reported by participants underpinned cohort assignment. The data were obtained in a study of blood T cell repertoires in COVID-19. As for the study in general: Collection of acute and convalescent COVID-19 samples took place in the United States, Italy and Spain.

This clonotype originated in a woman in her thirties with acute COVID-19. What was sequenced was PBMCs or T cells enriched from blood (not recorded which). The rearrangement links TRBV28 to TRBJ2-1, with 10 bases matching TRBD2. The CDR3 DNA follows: TGTGCCAGCAGTACCCCTAGCGGGAGTTCGAATGAGCAGTTCTTC. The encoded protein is CASSTPSGSSNEQFF.